The source of this TCR beta chain is a study of T-cell reconstitution after alpha-beta-depleted transplantation in children. CDR3 size: 13 residues. Trimming cost V 0 bases and J 1 base, with 4 bases left between them. The V gene's germline CDR1 is SGDLS and CDR2 YYNGEE. Library preparation (for TCRbeta) was performed with unique molecular identifiers. TCRdb passed the PCR reads through MiXCR, listing each CDR3 protein once. The table has approximately 17,000 distinct CDR3 sequences, roughly 7.8% seen once; the top ten hold about 38%. This clonotype was counted ten times or more. Its target is unknown. Study observations and caveats: After one year, T-cell counts and TCRbeta diversity mostly came from new T cells. Several hundred rapidly expanded clones from non-depleted graft cells reportedly supplied alpha-beta T cells about two months post-transplant. Day-60 TCRbeta diversity that was high in some patients was derived from surviving recipient T cells and thymic progenitors.

The sequencing used PBMCs, mostly from graft donor cells, collected 60 days after TCRalphabeta/CD19-depleted stem cell transplant. The receptor comes from a boy in the first two years of life who had a stem cell transplant for Wiskott-Aldrich syndrome, so the T cells may come from the graft donor. The J gene is TRBJ1-1, the V gene TRBV9, with D uncertain. The CDR3 DNA is TGTGCCAGCAGCGTAGCGCGGAACACTGAAGCTTTCTTT. Translation: CASSVARNTEAFF.